The clone carrying this TCR beta chain has a handful of counts. Its antigen remains unidentified. These data come from a study of T-cell memory formation after mild COVID-19. Study as a whole: Each donor largely had its own TCR clusters.

CDR1 and CDR2 from the germline V gene are SGHRS and YFSETQ. This CDR3 has 19 amino acids. V dropped 2 bases and J dropped 2; count of bases not matched to a gene: 14. Study-level findings and limits: Clones shrinking between day 15 and 85 showed a balanced CD4/CD8 split, and those that grew later tilted toward CD4+.

Constant-segment primers and 5'RACE yielded cDNA libraries for TCR alpha and TCR beta, each carrying sample barcodes and UMIs. TCRdb fed the 5' RACE reads into MiXCR, producing one record per CDR3 protein. The sample yields about 180,000 distinct CDR3 sequences, 16% seen once. The sequence was obtained from an adult woman who had mild COVID-19 (a few samples of this study predate the infection). Cell type and time point are not known. The J gene is TRBJ2-1, the V gene TRBV5-1; 9 bases align to TRBD1. Sequenced sample: PBMCs or a T cell subset sorted from them (not recorded which). CDR3 in DNA: TGCGCCAGCAGCTTTCTCGGACAGGGGTGGGAGGCGGCCTACAATGAGCAGTTCTTC. This encodes CASSFLGQGWEAAYNEQFF.